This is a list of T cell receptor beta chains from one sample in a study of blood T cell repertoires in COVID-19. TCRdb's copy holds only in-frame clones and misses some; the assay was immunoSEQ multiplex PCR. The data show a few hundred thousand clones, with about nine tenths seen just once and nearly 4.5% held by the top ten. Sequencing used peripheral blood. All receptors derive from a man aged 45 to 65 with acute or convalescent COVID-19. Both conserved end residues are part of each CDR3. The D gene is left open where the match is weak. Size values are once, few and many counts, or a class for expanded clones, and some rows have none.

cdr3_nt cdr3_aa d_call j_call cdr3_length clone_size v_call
TGTGCCAGCTCACCTGGTTTGGAGACCGGGGAGCTGTTTTTT CASSPGLETGELFF . TRBJ2-2 14 . TRBV18
TGTGCCAGCTCACCGGGGACAGGGGATGCCGGGGAGCTGTTTTTT CASSPGTGDAGELFF TRBD1 TRBJ2-2 15 . TRBV18
TGTGCCAGCAGAGTTAGCAGGGCAGATACGCAGTATTTT CASRVSRADTQYF . TRBJ2-3 13 . TRBV12-3/TRBV12-4
TGTGCCAGCAGCCTCCTAGGGACAGGGGAGGTCACTGAAGCTTTCTTT CASSLLGTGEVTEAFF TRBD1 TRBJ1-1 16 . TRBV5-6
TGTGCCAGCCGGGGACAGTCCACTCAGACCCAGTACTTC CASRGQSTQTQYF TRBD1 TRBJ2-5 13 . TRBV25-1
TGTGCCATCAGGACCGGGGACAATCAGCCCCAGCATTTT CAIRTGDNQPQHF . TRBJ1-5 13 once TRBV10-3
TGTGCCAGCAGTTTCGGGCGGGGAATGAACACCGGGGAGCTGTTTTTT CASSFGRGMNTGELFF . TRBJ2-2 16 . TRBV27
TGTGCCAGCAGCCGCGGGTCCTATGGCTACACCTTC CASSRGSYGYTF . TRBJ1-2 12 . TRBV12-3/TRBV12-4
TGCGCCAGCAGCTTGGTTCCAGGGGGCTACGAGCAGTACTTC CASSLVPGGYEQYF TRBD1 TRBJ2-7 14 . TRBV5-1
TGTGCCAGCAGTACGGACATTTTCGAAGCTTTCTTT CASSTDIFEAFF . TRBJ1-1 12 . TRBV6-5
TGTGCCAGCAGTACGGGTCGAACTAATGAAAAACTGTTTTTT CASSTGRTNEKLFF . TRBJ1-4 14 . TRBV5-6
TGTGCCAGCAGTTCTCCGGGACAGGGGACCTACGAGCAGTACTTC CASSSPGQGTYEQYF TRBD1 TRBJ2-7 15 . TRBV6-2/TRBV6-3
TGTGCCAGCAGTGAAAAGGAGTCACCAAGAAACACCATATATTTT CASSEKESPRNTIYF . TRBJ1-3 15 few TRBV6-1
TGTGCCAGCAGTTTGGGTAAATTTGACAGGGAATATCAGCCCCAGCATTTT CASSLGKFDREYQPQHF TRBD1 TRBJ1-5 17 . TRBV28
TGTGCCAGCAGTTTATCCCCCAGGGGCGGGGAGCTGTTTTTT CASSLSPRGGELFF . TRBJ2-2 14 . TRBV27
TGTGCCAGCAGCGTAGTCGTCAGGAACACTGAAGCTTTCTTT CASSVVVRNTEAFF . TRBJ1-1 14 . TRBV9
TGCGCCAGCAGCCAAGATCTTAGAAACAATCAGCCCCAGCATTTT CASSQDLRNNQPQHF . TRBJ1-5 15 once TRBV4-1
TGTGCCAGCAGCCCGGGACACTCTTCTAATTCACCCCTCCACTTT CASSPGHSSNSPLHF . TRBJ1-6 15 . TRBV7-9
TGTGCCTGGAGTATCAAACTGGGCCGGAACACTGAAGCTTTCTTT CAWSIKLGRNTEAFF . TRBJ1-1 15 . TRBV30
TGTGCCAGCAGCTCCGGGGGGGGATTAGCTTTCTTT CASSSGGGLAFF . TRBJ1-1 12 . TRBV7-9
TGTGCCAGCAGCGGACAGGGATTAGTAGATCAGCCCCAGCATTTT CASSGQGLVDQPQHF TRBD1 TRBJ1-5 15 . TRBV6-5
TGTGCCAGCAGTGAAGCGCAAGGGGGGGGAAGGGACGAGCAGTACTTC CASSEAQGGGRDEQYF . TRBJ2-7 16 once TRBV6-1
TGTGCCTGGAGTGTATCCGCGGGAGAAAAACTGTTTTTT CAWSVSAGEKLFF . TRBJ1-4 13 . TRBV30
TGTGCCAGCAGCGCGGGGGCGCGGGAGACCCAGTACTTC CASSAGARETQYF . TRBJ2-5 13 . TRBV5-4
TGTGCCAGCAGCCGCACCGGGGGGTCCCGCTCTGGAAACACCATATATTTT CASSRTGGSRSGNTIYF . TRBJ1-3 17 . TRBV5-4
TGTGCCAGCAGTGAAAGTGGGGACAGAGGAAACACCATATATTTT CASSESGDRGNTIYF TRBD1 TRBJ1-3 15 . TRBV6-1
TGCGCCAGCAGCTGGAGAGTTAACACTGAAGCTTTCTTT CASSWRVNTEAFF . TRBJ1-1 13 . TRBV5-1
TGCGCCAGCAGCCCCGGGACAGTGGGAACCACAGATACGCAGTATTTT CASSPGTVGTTDTQYF TRBD1 TRBJ2-3 16 few TRBV5-1
TGTGCCAGCAGCACGGGACAGGGATTCATTTATGGCTACACCTTC CASSTGQGFIYGYTF TRBD1 TRBJ1-2 15 . TRBV5-4
TGTGCCATCAGATCTGCGCTTAGCGGGGGGGAAGAGACCCAGTACTTC CAIRSALSGGEETQYF TRBD2 TRBJ2-5 16 . TRBV10-3
TGTGCCAGCAGCCATCAACGGGAGACCCAGTACTTC CASSHQRETQYF . TRBJ2-5 12 . TRBV3-1/TRBV3-2
TGTGCCAGCTCACCGGAGACAGGCCTTGTTGGCTACACCTTC CASSPETGLVGYTF . TRBJ1-2 14 . TRBV18
TGTGCCAGCTCACCAGGTGTTATAGCGGGAAGAAAAGAGACCCAGTACTTC CASSPGVIAGRKETQYF TRBD2 TRBJ2-5 17 . TRBV18
TGTGGGGGCAAGGTTGAGCAGTTCTTC CGGKVEQFF . TRBJ2-1 9 . TRBV24-1
TGCGCCAGCAGCTCAGGGGGTCCGAATCAGCCCCAGCATTTT CASSSGGPNQPQHF TRBD1 TRBJ1-5 14 once TRBV5-1
TGTGCCAGCAGCAACCTTGGGGGGGGAAACACTGAAGCTTTCTTT CASSNLGGGNTEAFF . TRBJ1-1 15 . TRBV2
TGTGCCAGCAGTTATTCCGGGACAGGCCATTCACCCCTCCACTTT CASSYSGTGHSPLHF TRBD1 TRBJ1-6 15 . TRBV6-5
TGTGCCAGCAGCGCACAGGTTTACTATGGCTACACCTTC CASSAQVYYGYTF . TRBJ1-2 13 . TRBV2
TGTGCCAGCACCCACCGGGACAGGGTCCACGAGCAGTACTTC CASTHRDRVHEQYF TRBD1 TRBJ2-7 14 few TRBV6-5
TGTGCCAGCACCTCGGGGGGGACCGCATACAATGAGCAGTTCTTC CASTSGGTAYNEQFF TRBD2 TRBJ2-1 15 . TRBV6-5
TGTGCCAGTAGCCAAGCGGGGGCTAGCTACGAGCAGTACTTC CASSQAGASYEQYF TRBD2 TRBJ2-7 14 . TRBV19
TGTGCCTGGAGGGAGGGACCGGTTAACACCTTC CAWREGPVNTF . TRBJ1-2 11 . TRBV30
TGCGCCAGCAGCCAAGAGGGTAGCGGGGGCCACATACCCTACGAGCAGTACTTC CASSQEGSGGHIPYEQYF TRBD2 TRBJ2-7 18 . TRBV4-1
TGTGCCAGCACCGGGACTAGCGGGGGTCCCCTAGGGGCCAACGTCCTGACTTTC CASTGTSGGPLGANVLTF TRBD2 TRBJ2-6 18 . TRBV2
TGTGCCATCAGTGAGTACCTGGGCTCTGGGACTGAAGCTTTCTTT CAISEYLGSGTEAFF . TRBJ1-1 15 . TRBV10-3
TGTGCCAGCAGCTTGTTACTAGCGTACAATGAGCAGTTCTTC CASSLLLAYNEQFF TRBD2 TRBJ2-1 14 . TRBV5-8
TGTGCCAGCAGGCGGGACAGGGACATGCAGCCCCAGCATTTT CASRRDRDMQPQHF TRBD1 TRBJ1-5 14 once TRBV27
TGTGCCAGCAGCACCAGGGAAACAGCTGGAAACACCATATATTTT CASSTRETAGNTIYF . TRBJ1-3 15 . TRBV7-9
TGTGCCAGCACCTATAGCGGGGGGGCGGGCACAGATACGCAGTATTTT CASTYSGGAGTDTQYF TRBD2 TRBJ2-3 16 . TRBV9
TGTGCCAGTAGTTCCAACAGGGGTTCCAATCAGCCCCAGCATTTT CASSSNRGSNQPQHF TRBD1 TRBJ1-5 15 . TRBV19